The next 32 T cell receptor beta chains were all read from a single sample in a study of blood T cell repertoires in COVID-19. Libraries were prepared by immunoSEQ multiplex PCR; TCRdb keeps only in-frame clonotypes and omits some of them. The sample has 100,000 or so clones; 85% are singletons. Sequencing was carried out using peripheral blood. These receptors were collected from a woman in her seventies with active or convalescent COVID-19.

The chain joins TRBV6-6 to TRBJ2-3; TRBD2 is a possible D gene (5 bases). This CDR3 has 14 residues. Looked up from germline, CDR1 is MNHNY and CDR2 is SVGAGI (reference sequence). V shed 4 bases and J shed 5 bases, with 13 bases lying between them. The CDR3, as DNA: TGTGCCAGCAGTTCTCCCACTAGACTAGATACGCAGTATTTT. The encoded protein is CASSSPTRLDTQYF.

The CDR3 reads CASSAGQGAGGSYEQYF. CDR3 nucleotide sequence: TGTGCCAGCAGCGCGGGACAGGGGGCAGGGGGTTCCTACGAGCAGTACTTC. V and J are TRBV9 and TRBJ2-7, with 12 bases identical to TRBD1. The CDR3 loop spans 17 amino acids. Per the germline V gene, CDR1 is SGDLS and CDR2 is YYNGEE. V gave up 3 bases and J gave up 1 base; unmatched junction bases: 8.

V is TRBV5-4 and J is TRBJ1-2, with 9 nucleotides matching TRBD1. This CDR3 is 15 amino acids long. V dropped 3 bases and J dropped 6; count of bases not matched to a gene: 9. Germline V lookup: CDR1 SGHNT, CDR2 YYREEE (reference sequence). The CDR3 spells CASSYPDRGSDGYTF. CDR3 DNA: TGTGCCAGCAGCTACCCGGACAGGGGAAGTGATGGCTACACCTTC.

The rearrangement joins TRBV18 to TRBJ1-5; 9 bases align to TRBD1. This CDR3 has 15 residues. Germline lookup yields CDR1 KGHSH and CDR2 LQKENI. Trimming cost V 3 bases and J 3 bases; bases outside gene matches: 3. Written as DNA, the CDR3 is TGTGCCAGCTCACCGGGACAGGGATACAATCAGCCCCAGCATTTT. Encoded protein: CASSPGQGYNQPQHF.

This clone occurred a few times. This chain links TRBV5-5 with TRBJ1-1, with TRBD1 as a possible D gene (5 bases). The germline CDR1 and CDR2 sequences are SGHKS and YYEKEE (reference sequence). The CDR3 has 15 amino acids. The V end lost 4 bases, the J end lost 1 base, and 14 bases lay between the germline ends. CDR3: CASSPGPTGNTEAFF. The CDR3 coding sequence is TGTGCCAGCAGCCCTGGTCCCACAGGGAACACTGAAGCTTTCTTT.

This clone came up once. The CDR3: CASSTGTSGGAVYNEQFF. CDR3 DNA sequence: TGTGCCAGCAGCACCGGGACTAGCGGGGGGGCCGTCTACAATGAGCAGTTCTTC. The chain recombines TRBV6-2 or TRBV6-3 with TRBJ2-1; TRBD2 matches 16 bases. The CDR3 contains 18 residues. V was pared by 6 bases and J by 3 bases, with 8 bases of the junction left unmatched. Looked up from germline, CDR1 is MNHEY and CDR2 is SVGEGT.

The chain combines TRBV27 with TRBJ2-5; 9 bases align to TRBD2. Trimming took 1 base from V and 4 from J; bases not matched to a gene: 7. This CDR3 contains 16 residues. Germline V gives CDR1 MNHEY, CDR2 SMNVEV (reference sequence). CDR3 loop: CASSLYAGGPRETQYF. CDR3 nucleotides: TGTGCCAGCAGTTTATACGCGGGAGGGCCCCGAGAGACCCAGTACTTC.

In nucleotides, the CDR3 is TGTGCCAGCAGCGTAGATCAAGGACTCGGCTACACCTTC. This gives the protein CASSVDQGLGYTF. This chain joins TRBV9 and TRBJ1-2; D is ambiguous. The V gene's germline CDR1 is SGDLS and CDR2 YYNGEE. The CDR3 is 13 amino acids. V lost 0 bases, J lost 8 bases, and 11 bases lay in between. The full variable domain, its missing parts supplied by reference TRBV9 and TRBJ1-2, is DSGVTQTPKHLITATGQRVTLRCSPRSGDLSVYWYQQSLDQGLQFLIQYYNGEERAKGNILERFSAQQFPDLHSELNLSSLELGDSALYFCASSVDQGLGYTFGSGTRLTVV.

This clone was seen repeatedly, ten times or more. The V call is TRBV19, the J call TRBJ1-2; D remains ambiguous. Germline CDR1 and CDR2: LNHDA and SQIVND (reference sequence). The V end lost 5 bases, the J end lost 6 bases, and 7 bases lay between the germline ends. CDR3 length: 11 amino acids. Here the CDR3 reads CASSGGDGYTF. The CDR3 DNA sequence: TGTGCCAGTAGTGGCGGGGATGGCTACACCTTC.

A few counts support this clone. The rearrangement links TRBV5-1 to TRBJ1-5; 8 bases align to TRBD1. This CDR3 comprises 18 residues. Germline CDR1 SGHRS, CDR2 YFSETQ. Trimming took 0 bases from V and 2 from J; bases not matched to a gene: 10. CDR3 bases: TGCGCCAGCAGCTTGGCATTACAGGGGGGAGCTGGCAATCAGCCCCAGCATTTT. As protein: CASSLALQGGAGNQPQHF.

The V call is TRBV30, the J call TRBJ2-3; D uncertain. The CDR3 extends over 14 amino acids. Trimming shortened V by 0 bases and J by 4 bases, and 11 bases separated the two germline ends. Germline V CDR1 and CDR2: GTSNPN, SVGIG (reference sequence). The CDR3 is CAWSVQSGPDTQYF. CDR3 DNA: TGTGCCTGGAGTGTACAAAGTGGCCCAGATACGCAGTATTTT.

In DNA form, the CDR3 reads TGTGCCAGCAGTTACTCAGGGGAATCTAATTCACCCCTCCACTTT. Translated: CASSYSGESNSPLHF. The chain is built from TRBV6-6 and TRBJ1-6; D might be TRBD1 (5 bases). CDR1 is MNHNY, CDR2 SVGAGI, per germline (reference sequence). The CDR3 runs to 15 residues. V was pared by 0 bases and J by 6 bases, with 9 bases between.

The chain is built from TRBV4-1 and TRBJ2-2, with D possibly matching TRBD1 (5 bases). This CDR3 spans 15 amino acids. V was pared by 9 bases and J by 2 bases, with 16 bases between. CDR1 MGHRA and CDR2 YSYEKL come from the germline V gene. The CDR3 DNA is TGCGCCAGTGGGGCTAAGGACCTTAACACCGGGGAGCTGTTTTTT. The encoded protein is CASGAKDLNTGELFF.

This clone was detected only a few times. J is TRBJ1-2 and V is TRBV7-3, with 9 bases lining up with TRBD1. Germline V lookup: CDR1 SGHTA, CDR2 FQGTGA. Trimming took 5 bases from V and 3 from J; bases not matched to a gene: 1. The CDR3 is made up of 13 amino acids. This CDR3 is CASSRQGDYGYTF. CDR3 in DNA: TGTGCCAGCAGCAGACAGGGGGACTATGGCTACACCTTC.

This sequence joins TRBV10-3 and TRBJ2-5, with TRBD1 matching 7 bases. This CDR3 region has 13 residues. J was trimmed by 5 bases and V by 6 bases; bases with no gene match: 6. Germline V gives CDR1 ENHRY, CDR2 SYGVKD. The chain's CDR3 is CAISPRGTETQYF. As DNA, the CDR3 is TGTGCCATCAGCCCCAGGGGGACGGAGACCCAGTACTTC.

This clone was found once. The chain uses TRBV10-3 and TRBJ2-1, with D tentatively TRBD2 (6 bases). In germline, CDR1 is ENHRY, CDR2 SYGVKD. With 8 bases removed from V and 5 bases from J, the gap between germline ends came to 16 bases. CDR3 length equals 14 residues. The CDR3 DNA reads as TGTGCCATCCCCCCCCCGGGGGTAAACAATGAGCAGTTCTTC. Translated: CAIPPPGVNNEQFF.

The chain is built from TRBV5-6 and TRBJ1-1; D possibly corresponds to TRBD1 (5 bases). The germline CDR1 and CDR2 sequences are SGHDT and YYEEEE. V was cut by 1 base and J by 1 base, with 11 bases left in between. CDR3 length equals 15 residues. As DNA, the CDR3 is TGTGCCAGCAGCTTGCTGGGGCCGGGGAACACTGAAGCTTTCTTT. This sequence encodes CASSLLGPGNTEAFF.

V is TRBV23-1 and J is TRBJ1-2; tentative D call: TRBD1 (6 bases). TRBV23-1 is known as an ORF, though its function is uncertain. This CDR3 spans 15 amino acids. Trimming cost V 1 base and J 2 bases, with 11 bases left between them. CDR3 protein: CASSQWHRVNYGYTF. The CDR3, as DNA: TGCGCCAGCAGTCAATGGCACAGGGTGAACTATGGCTACACCTTC.

This clone has only one observation. The chain couples TRBV21-1 to TRBJ2-3; TRBD2 is the table's D call, not checked against the DNA. TRBV21-1 is a pseudogene segment. The CDR3 is 15 residues long. The CDR3 region is CASSKEGGSTDTQYF. CDR3 nucleotide sequence: TGTGCCAGCAGCAAAGAGGGGGGGAGCACAGATACGCAGTATTTT.

The chain has TRBV5-1 and TRBJ2-1, with a weak D call TRBD1 (7 bases). This CDR3 has 16 amino acids. CDR1 SGHRS and CDR2 YFSETQ come from the germline V gene. V was shortened by 3 bases and J by 0 bases, with 13 bases between the two germline ends. The CDR3: CASSSRDSRSYNEQFF. The CDR3 DNA is TGCGCCAGCAGCTCGCGGGACAGCCGCTCCTACAATGAGCAGTTCTTC.

The gene calls are TRBV5-6 and TRBJ2-1; 7 bases agree with TRBD1. Germline loops: CDR1 SGHDT, CDR2 YYEEEE. Trimming at V came to 3 bases and at J to 0 bases, leaving 3 bases not matched to a gene. This CDR3 spans 15 amino acids. CDR3 protein: CASSSDRISYNEQFF. As DNA, the CDR3 is TGTGCCAGCAGCTCGGACAGGATCTCCTACAATGAGCAGTTCTTC.

The sample holds one count of this clone. The gene calls are TRBV6-2 or TRBV6-3 and TRBJ1-1; unclear D gene. From germline, CDR1 is MNHEY and CDR2 SVGEGT. Trimming took off 2 bases at V and 8 bases at J, with 9 bases between the two ends. The CDR3 has 12 amino acids. CDR3 sequence (DNA): TGTGCCAGCAGTTACAGGGAGTCGGAAGCTTTCTTT. Translation gives CASSYRESEAFF.

The chain recombines TRBV28 with TRBJ1-2; TRBD1 matches at 7 bases. The junction had 7 bases not matched to a gene; V was cut back by 4 bases and J by 2 bases. Germline V CDR1 and CDR2: MDHEN, SYDVKM. This CDR3 has 15 amino acids. The DNA of the CDR3 is TGTGCCAGCAGTTCCCGAGTAGGGGGCAACTATGGCTACACCTTC. Encoded protein: CASSSRVGGNYGYTF.

The chain couples TRBV7-9 to TRBJ2-3, with D perhaps matching TRBD1 (5 bases). The germline V gene encodes CDR1 SEHNR and CDR2 FQNEAQ (reference sequence). V gave up 1 base and J gave up 0 bases, with 11 bases separating them. The CDR3 sequence is 16 residues long. CDR3 nucleotides: TGTGCCAGCAGCTTAGTCGGCAGGGCTAGCACAGATACGCAGTATTTT. This sequence encodes CASSLVGRASTDTQYF.

The chain carries TRBV18 and TRBJ2-3; TRBD2 aligns across 13 bases. V lost 5 bases to trimming and J lost 3 bases; unmatched junction nucleotides: 2. The CDR3 runs 15 residues. From germline, CDR1 is KGHSH and CDR2 LQKENI. The CDR3 DNA is TGTGCCAGCTCAACTAGCGGGGGGGCTACAGATACGCAGTATTTT. Residues: CASSTSGGATDTQYF.

V usage is TRBV2 and J usage is TRBJ1-2; 7 bases match TRBD1. Germline lookup yields CDR1 SNHLY and CDR2 FYNNEI. The CDR3 has 12 residues. J gave up 4 bases and V 8 bases, and 4 bases lay outside the gene matches. The CDR3 loop reads CASDREGYGYTF. The CDR3 nucleotides are TGTGCCAGCGACAGGGAAGGCTATGGCTACACCTTC.

The chain is built from TRBV7-2 and TRBJ2-5, with TRBD2 as a possible D gene (5 bases). The germline V gene has CDR1 SGHTA and CDR2 FQGNSA. The CDR3 length is 15 residues. Trimming stripped 7 bases from V and 2 bases from J, with 17 bases between. For the CDR3, the DNA is TGTGCCAGCACCCCTACCCGAGGGCAGCAAGAGACCCAGTACTTC. As protein: CASTPTRGQQETQYF. Looking up the rest from reference TRBV7-2 and TRBJ2-5 gives the full variable domain: GAGVSQSPSNKVTEKGKDVELRCDPISGHTALYWYRQSLGQGLEFLIYFQGNSAPDKSGLPSDRFSAERTGGSVSTLTIQRTQQEDSAVYLCASTPTRGQQETQYFGPGTRLLVL.

CDR3 protein: CASSRGLAGYNEQFF. The CDR3 DNA follows: TGTGCCAGCAGCAGAGGCCTAGCGGGCTACAATGAGCAGTTCTTC. The chain recombines TRBV7-2 with TRBJ2-1, with 8 bases that match TRBD2. The V and J ends lost 5 bases and 3 bases, in that order; junction bases with no gene match: 6. This CDR3 comprises 15 residues. CDR1 and CDR2 (germline): SGHTA, FQGNSA.

The chain is built from TRBV5-1 and TRBJ2-5; the match to TRBD1 covers 10 bases. V dropped 4 bases and J dropped 5; count of bases not matched to a gene: 5. This CDR3 has 14 residues. From germline, CDR1 is SGHRS and CDR2 YFSETQ. CDR3 region: CASSLTGGGETQYF. The CDR3 region has the DNA TGCGCCAGCAGCCTGACAGGGGGCGGGGAGACCCAGTACTTC.

This chain uses TRBV30 with TRBJ2-2, with a possible D match to TRBD2 (6 bases). The ends were cut back, 3 bases at V and 6 bases at J, with 11 bases in the middle. This CDR3 contains 13 residues. The germline CDR1 and CDR2 sequences are GTSNPN and SVGIG (reference sequence). The CDR3 is CAWRRGLAGELFF. The CDR3 nucleotides read TGTGCCTGGAGACGGGGACTGGCCGGGGAGCTGTTTTTT.

This clone appeared a single time. V usage is TRBV21-1 and J usage is TRBJ1-3. TRBV21-1 is classified as a pseudogene. The CDR3 is 12 residues long. CDR3 nucleotides: TGTGCCAAGCGGGGTGGTGGAAACACCATATATTTT. Its protein is CAKRGGGNTIYF.

The chain recombines TRBV11-3 with TRBJ1-1; a possible D gene is TRBD1 (6 bases). The CDR3 spans 12 residues. V was cut by 2 bases and J by 8 bases, with 9 bases left in between. Germline lookup yields CDR1 SGHNT and CDR2 YENEEA. The CDR3 DNA is TGTGCCAGCAGCTTACAGGGGTCAGAAGCTTTCTTT. This gives the protein CASSLQGSEAFF.